One and the same sample provided the 5 T cell receptor beta chains below, sequenced in a study of glioma-infiltrating T cells. TCR alpha and beta CDR3 regions were amplified from RNA using iRepertoire nested multiplex PCR. TCRdb recomputed calls from the multiplex PCR reads with MiXCR, one row per CDR3 protein. Among around 140,000 distinct CDR3 sequences listed, about 39% were seen once. Sequencing used glioma tissue, nonneoplastic brain tissue, or PBMCs (not recorded which). These TCRs come from a human donor with low-grade glioma or glioblastoma, undergoing nonglioma brain surgery, or in good health (not recorded which).

This chain connects TRBV20-1 to TRBJ1-3; a weak D match, TRBD1 (6 bases). Per germline, CDR1 DFQATT and CDR2 SNEGSKA (reference sequence). The CDR3 totals 12 residues. Trimming removed 5 bases from V and 6 bases from J, with 11 bases in between. The CDR3 sequence is CSAPGGTNTIYF. As DNA, the CDR3 is TGCAGTGCTCCGGGGGGCACAAACACCATATATTTT.

V is TRBV25-1 and J is TRBJ2-3, with 9 nucleotides matching TRBD1. The CDR3 is 15 residues long. V dropped 4 bases and J dropped 3; count of bases not matched to a gene: 5. Germline assignment: CDR1 MGHDK and CDR2 SYGVNS. The CDR3 is CASSARDRVTDTQYF. The CDR3 nucleotides read TGTGCCAGCAGTGCCCGGGACAGGGTAACAGATACGCAGTATTTT.

This clonotype has ten or more counts. The chain combines TRBV20-1 with TRBJ2-3, with D maybe TRBD2 (6 bases). Trimming removed 3 bases at V and 7 bases at J, with 14 bases between. Germline V CDR1 and CDR2: DFQATT, SNEGSKA (reference sequence). The CDR3 loop spans 13 amino acids. The CDR3 region has the DNA TGCAGTGCTAGCCCCCGCCGGGACTATACGCAGTATTTT. This sequence encodes CSASPRRDYTQYF.

V is TRBV6-2 or TRBV6-3 and J is TRBJ2-5; 9 nucleotides agree with TRBD2. The trim removed 2 bases at V and 4 bases at J, leaving 17 bases unmatched. The germline V gene encodes CDR1 MNHEY and CDR2 SVGEGT. The CDR3 covers 19 residues. This CDR3 reads CASSYVILAGPLERETQYF. The DNA of the CDR3 is TGTGCCAGCAGTTACGTGATTCTAGCGGGGCCGCTCGAACGAGAGACCCAGTACTTC.

In its sample, this clonotype was seen many times. The rearrangement joins TRBV28 to TRBJ2-5; the D is unclear. This CDR3 is built from 12 residues. Looked up from germline, CDR1 is MDHEN and CDR2 is SYDVKM. V lost 2 bases and J 5 bases, leaving 6 bases between the germline ends. The CDR3 nucleotides are TGTGCCAGCAGTTTAAGCGCGGAGACCCAGTACTTC. It codes for CASSLSAETQYF.